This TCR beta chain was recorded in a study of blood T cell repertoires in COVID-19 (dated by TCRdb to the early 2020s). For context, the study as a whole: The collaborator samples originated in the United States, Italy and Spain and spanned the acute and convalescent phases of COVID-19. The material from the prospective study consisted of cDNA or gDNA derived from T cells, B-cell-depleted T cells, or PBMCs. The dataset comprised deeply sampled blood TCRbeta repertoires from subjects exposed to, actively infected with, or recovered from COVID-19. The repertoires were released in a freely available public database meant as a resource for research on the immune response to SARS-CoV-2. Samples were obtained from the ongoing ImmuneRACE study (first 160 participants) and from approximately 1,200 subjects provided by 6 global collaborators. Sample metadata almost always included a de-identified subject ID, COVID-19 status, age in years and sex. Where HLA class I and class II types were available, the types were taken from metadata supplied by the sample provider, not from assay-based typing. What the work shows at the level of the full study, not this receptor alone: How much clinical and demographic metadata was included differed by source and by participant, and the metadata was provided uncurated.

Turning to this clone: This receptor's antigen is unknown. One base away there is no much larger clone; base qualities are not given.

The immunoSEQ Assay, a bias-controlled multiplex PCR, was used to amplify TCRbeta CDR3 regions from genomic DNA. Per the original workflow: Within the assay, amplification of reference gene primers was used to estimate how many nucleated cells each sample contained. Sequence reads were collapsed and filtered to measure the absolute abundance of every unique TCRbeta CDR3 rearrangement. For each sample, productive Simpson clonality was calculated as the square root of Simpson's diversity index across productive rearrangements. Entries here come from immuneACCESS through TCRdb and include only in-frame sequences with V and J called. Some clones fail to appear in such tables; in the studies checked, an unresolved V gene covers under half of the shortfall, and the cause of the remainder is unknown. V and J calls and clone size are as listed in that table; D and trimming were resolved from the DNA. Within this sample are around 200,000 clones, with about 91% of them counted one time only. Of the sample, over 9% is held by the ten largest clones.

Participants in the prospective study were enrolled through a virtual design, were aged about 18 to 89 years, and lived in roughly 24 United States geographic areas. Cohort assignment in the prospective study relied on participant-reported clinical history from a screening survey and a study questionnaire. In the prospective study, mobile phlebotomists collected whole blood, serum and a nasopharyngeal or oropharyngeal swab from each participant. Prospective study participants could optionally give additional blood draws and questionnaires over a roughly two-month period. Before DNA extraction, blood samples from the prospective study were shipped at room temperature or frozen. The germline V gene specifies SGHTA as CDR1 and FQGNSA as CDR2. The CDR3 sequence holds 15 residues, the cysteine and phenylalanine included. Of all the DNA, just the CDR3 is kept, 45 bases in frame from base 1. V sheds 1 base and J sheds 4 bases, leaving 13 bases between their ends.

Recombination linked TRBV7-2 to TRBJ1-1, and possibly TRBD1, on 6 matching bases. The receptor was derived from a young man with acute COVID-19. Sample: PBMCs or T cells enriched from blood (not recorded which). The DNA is TGTGCCAGCAGCTTAGTACAGGGAAGAGTCACTGAAGCTTTCTTT. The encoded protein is CASSLVQGRVTEAFF.